Listed below are T cell receptor beta chains from one sample, sequenced in a study of blood T cell repertoires in COVID-19. TCRdb keeps only in-frame clones here, not all; method: immunoSEQ multiplex PCR. The data contain 150,000 to 200,000 clones, approximately 85% of them singletons. Sequenced material: peripheral blood. These receptors all stem from a man in his fifties or sixties who had recovered from COVID-19. Each CDR3 is given with its conserved first and last residue. D genes are given only for firm matches. Clone size is shown for a subset of rows, as once, few, many or a class of expanded clone.

>TRBJ2-1|TRBV19|once|TRBD2
TGTGCCAGTAGTATTAGGACTAGCGGGGGGGCCTTTGTATATGAGCAGTTCTTC
CASSIRTSGGAFVYEQFF
>TRBJ2-7|TRBV19|NA|NA
TGTGCCAGTAGTGCCAAGGGAGACCGTCCCTACGAGCAGTACTTC
CASSAKGDRPYEQYF
>TRBJ1-5|TRBV5-1|few|NA
TGCGCCAGCAGCTTGGACACCTCCGGGCAGCCCCAGCATTTT
CASSLDTSGQPQHF
>TRBJ2-5|TRBV6-2/TRBV6-3|NA|TRBD1
TGTGCCAGCAGTCAGGGACAGGGGGCAGGAGAGACCCAGTACTTC
CASSQGQGAGETQYF
>TRBJ2-3|TRBV7-2|NA|TRBD1
TGTGCCAGCAGGGGGACAGGGCAGGATACGCAGTATTTT
CASRGTGQDTQYF
>TRBJ2-3|TRBV25-1|NA|NA
TGTGCCAGCACTAAGGAGCAGTCCCAATCTAGCACAGATACGCAGTATTTT
CASTKEQSQSSTDTQYF
>TRBJ2-3|TRBV6-5|NA|TRBD2
TGTGCCAGCAGTATGCTAGCGGGGGCAGATACGCAGTATTTT
CASSMLAGADTQYF
>TRBJ2-5|TRBV6-5|NA|NA
TGTGCCAGCAGTCCCCTGGGACACCTACAAGAGACCCAGTACTTC
CASSPLGHLQETQYF
>TRBJ2-7|TRBV7-2|few|NA
TGTGCCAGCAGCTTCGACACTTTCTACGAGCAGTACTTC
CASSFDTFYEQYF
>TRBJ1-2|TRBV24-1|NA|NA
TGTGCCACCAGTGAGACCACAGGGCCCCACACCTTC
CATSETTGPHTF
>TRBJ2-5|TRBV5-1|NA|NA
TGCGCCAGCAGCGTGGCCGGAGGGGAGACCCAGTACTTC
CASSVAGGETQYF
>TRBJ2-6|TRBV6-4|NA|NA
TGTGCCAGCAGCGTAGAATACTCTGGGGCCAACGTCCTGACTTTC
CASSVEYSGANVLTF
>TRBJ2-7|TRBV12-3/TRBV12-4|NA|NA
TGTGCCAGCGGCCCGTGGGGGCGAGAGCAGTACTTC
CASGPWGREQYF
>TRBJ1-1|TRBV5-1|NA|TRBD1
TGCGCCAGCAGCTCCCGGGACAGGGGAGACACTGAAGCTTTCTTT
CASSSRDRGDTEAFF
>TRBJ1-1|TRBV19|NA|NA
TGTGCCAGTAGTCCTCACAGCGGAAAGGTACGCATGAACACTGAAGCTTTCTTT
CASSPHSGKVRMNTEAFF
>TRBJ1-1|TRBV5-1|NA|NA
TGCGCCAGCAGCTTGGGAAAGGAGGAAGCTTTCTTT
CASSLGKEEAFF
>TRBJ2-5|TRBV10-3|NA|TRBD2
TGTGCCACGCAATCTAGCGGAGGGGAGACCCAGTACTTC
CATQSSGGETQYF
>TRBJ1-2|TRBV5-4|once|NA
TGTGCCAGCAGCATTCAGGGGATGGATGGCTACACCTTC
CASSIQGMDGYTF
>TRBJ2-3|TRBV20-1|NA|TRBD2
TGCAGTGCTAGTTCAAGGACTAGCGGGGGCGGGGATACGCAGTATTTT
CSASSRTSGGGDTQYF
>TRBJ2-7|TRBV11-2|once|TRBD1
TGTGCCAGCAGCTCGGGACAGGGGGTCCGCGAGCAGTACTTC
CASSSGQGVREQYF
>TRBJ2-2|TRBV11-2|NA|TRBD1
TGTGCCAGCAGCTTACAGGGGGATAGCACCGGGGAGCTGTTTTTT
CASSLQGDSTGELFF
>TRBJ1-2|TRBV28|NA|NA
TGTGCCAGCACCTCGACCGAGGGAGGTCTGCATGGCTACACCTTC
CASTSTEGGLHGYTF
>TRBJ2-6|TRBV11-2|once|NA
TGTGCCAGCAGCTTAAGGGGCGCCGGATCTGGGGCCAACGTCCTGACTTTC
CASSLRGAGSGANVLTF
>TRBJ2-3|TRBV24-1|NA|TRBD1
TGTGCCACCAGTGACCCCGGACAGGGGACAGATACGCAGTATTTT
CATSDPGQGTDTQYF
>TRBJ1-1|TRBV2|few|TRBD1
TGTGCCAGCAGTTCGGACAGGGCGAACACTGAAGCTTTCTTT
CASSSDRANTEAFF
>TRBJ1-2|TRBV4-3|NA|NA
TGCGCCAGCAGCCGCTCCGTCCTCCAAGGAGATCGTGGCTACACCTTC
CASSRSVLQGDRGYTF
>TRBJ2-2|TRBV27|NA|NA
TGTGCCAGCAGTATCCAGAGGACCGGGGAGCTGTTTTTT
CASSIQRTGELFF
>TRBJ2-5|TRBV7-3|once|TRBD1
TGTGCCAGCAGCTTGACAGGGATACCGCAAGAGACCCAGTACTTC
CASSLTGIPQETQYF
>TRBJ1-2|TRBV5-4|NA|NA
TGTGCCAGCAGCGGAACAGAAAACTATGGCTACACCTTC
CASSGTENYGYTF
>TRBJ2-7|TRBV5-1|once|TRBD1
TGCGCCAGCAGCCCACGACAGGGTGAAGCCTACGAGCAGTACTTC
CASSPRQGEAYEQYF
>TRBJ2-3|TRBV5-1|NA|TRBD1
TGCGCCAGCAGCTTGTATTCGGCAGCGGCAGGGGGTGCAGATACGCAGTATTTT
CASSLYSAAAGGADTQYF
>TRBJ2-7|TRBV12-2|NA|NA
TGTGCAAGTCGCTTAGGTAGCGGGGGGGCCTACGAGCAGTACTTC
CASRLGSGGAYEQYF
>TRBJ2-3|TRBV5-1|NA|NA
TGCGCCAGCAGCTTGGGGCAGGGTCAGTTCAAAGATACGCAGTATTTT
CASSLGQGQFKDTQYF
>TRBJ2-7|TRBV12-3/TRBV12-4|NA|NA
TGTGCCAGCAGTTTGGGCAGGGACTACGAGCAGTACTTC
CASSLGRDYEQYF
>TRBJ1-2|TRBV3-1/TRBV3-2|once|NA
TGTGCCAGCAGCCAACGGCCGGGAACGTTTGACTATGGCTACACCTTC
CASSQRPGTFDYGYTF
>TRBJ1-1|TRBV7-2|NA|NA
TGTGCCAGCAGCACCGGACAGAACACTGAAGCTTTCTTT
CASSTGQNTEAFF
>TRBJ1-2|TRBV19|NA|NA
TGTGCCAGTAGTATGGAGTCGACAGGCAACTATGGCTACACCTTC
CASSMESTGNYGYTF
>TRBJ2-7|TRBV6-6|NA|NA
TGTGCCAGCAGTCCCCTTTACGAGCAGTACTTC
CASSPLYEQYF
>TRBJ1-1|TRBV5-1|few|NA
TGCGCCAGCAGCCCAGGGTTTGGGAAGGACACTGAAGCTTTCTTT
CASSPGFGKDTEAFF
>TRBJ2-1|TRBV11-3|NA|NA
TGTGCCAGCAGCCCTAGCTTGGCGCGGGGGCACCCGAGCTCCTACAATGAGCAGTTCTTC
CASSPSLARGHPSSYNEQFF
>TRBJ2-3|TRBV19|NA|TRBD2
TGTGCCAGTAGCGGTCGTAGCGGGAGCACAGATACGCAGTATTTT
CASSGRSGSTDTQYF
>TRBJ1-4|TRBV4-3|NA|NA
TGCGCCAGCAGCACTTGGGACACTGAAAAACTGTTTTTT
CASSTWDTEKLFF
>TRBJ1-4|TRBV6-5|NA|TRBD1
TGTGCCAGCAGTTTTACAGGGGGCAACGATGAAAAACTGTTTTTT
CASSFTGGNDEKLFF